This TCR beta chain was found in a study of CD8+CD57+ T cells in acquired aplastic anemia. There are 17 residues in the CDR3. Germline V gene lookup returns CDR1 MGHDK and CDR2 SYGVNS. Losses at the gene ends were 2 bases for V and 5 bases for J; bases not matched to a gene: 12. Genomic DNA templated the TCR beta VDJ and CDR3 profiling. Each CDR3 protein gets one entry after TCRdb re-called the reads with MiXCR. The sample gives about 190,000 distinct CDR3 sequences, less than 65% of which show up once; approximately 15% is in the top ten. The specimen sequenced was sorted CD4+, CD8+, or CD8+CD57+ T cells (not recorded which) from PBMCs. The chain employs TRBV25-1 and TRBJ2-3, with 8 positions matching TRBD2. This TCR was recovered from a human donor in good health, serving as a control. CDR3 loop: CASSEDGRGPSEDTQYF. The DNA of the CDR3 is TGTGCCAGCAGTGAAGACGGGAGGGGCCCCTCTGAAGATACGCAGTATTTT.